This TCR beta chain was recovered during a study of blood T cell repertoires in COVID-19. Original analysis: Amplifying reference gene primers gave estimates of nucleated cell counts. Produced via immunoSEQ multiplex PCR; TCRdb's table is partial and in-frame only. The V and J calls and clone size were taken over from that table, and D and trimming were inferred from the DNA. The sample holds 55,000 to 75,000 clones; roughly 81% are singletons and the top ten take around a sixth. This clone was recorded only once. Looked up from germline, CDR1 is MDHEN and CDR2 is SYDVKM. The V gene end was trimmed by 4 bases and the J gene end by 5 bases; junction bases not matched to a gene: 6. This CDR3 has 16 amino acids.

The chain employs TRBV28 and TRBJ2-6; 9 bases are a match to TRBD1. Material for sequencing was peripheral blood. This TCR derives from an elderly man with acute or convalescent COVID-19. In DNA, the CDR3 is TGTGCCAGCAGTTCCCCGGACAGGGGAAGGGCCAACGTCCTGACTTTC. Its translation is CASSSPDRGRANVLTF.